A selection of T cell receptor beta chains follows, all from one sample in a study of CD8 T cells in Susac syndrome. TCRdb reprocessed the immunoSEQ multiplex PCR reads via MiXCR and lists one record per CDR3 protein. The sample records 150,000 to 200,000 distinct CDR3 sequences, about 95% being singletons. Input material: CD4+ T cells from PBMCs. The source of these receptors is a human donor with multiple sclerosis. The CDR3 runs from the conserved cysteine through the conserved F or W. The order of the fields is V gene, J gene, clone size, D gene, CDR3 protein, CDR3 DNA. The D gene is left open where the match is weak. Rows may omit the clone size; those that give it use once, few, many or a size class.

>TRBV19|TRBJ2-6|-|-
CASKGGTGANVLTF
TGTGCCAGTAAGGGGGGAACTGGGGCCAACGTCCTGACTTTC
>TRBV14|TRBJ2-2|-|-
CASSRRPGHANTGELFF
TGTGCCAGCAGCAGACGCCCGGGACACGCGAACACCGGGGAGCTGTTTTTT
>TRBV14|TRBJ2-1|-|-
CASSGRGKRTWEQFF
TGTGCCAGCAGCGGCCGGGGGAAGCGGACCTGGGAGCAGTTCTTC
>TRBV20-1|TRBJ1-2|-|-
CSARDPQGTVGGYTF
TGCAGTGCTAGAGACCCACAGGGTACGGTTGGTGGCTACACCTTC
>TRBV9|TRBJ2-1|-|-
CASSVIWTGNEQFF
TGTGCCAGCAGCGTCATATGGACCGGGAATGAGCAGTTCTTC
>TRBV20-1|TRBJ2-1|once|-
CSAIGSLDEQFF
TGCAGTGCTATCGGTAGTCTCGATGAGCAGTTCTTC
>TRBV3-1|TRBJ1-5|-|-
CASSQAGELGQPQHF
TGTGCCAGCAGCCAGGCAGGGGAATTGGGTCAGCCCCAGCATTTT
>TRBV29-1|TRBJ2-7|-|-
CSVKRTEVNEQYF
TGCAGCGTTAAAAGGACAGAGGTCAACGAGCAGTACTTC
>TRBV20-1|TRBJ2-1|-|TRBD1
CSAPIRDRGGNEQFF
TGCAGTGCCCCCATCCGGGACAGGGGAGGCAATGAGCAGTTCTTC
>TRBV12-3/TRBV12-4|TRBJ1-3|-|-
CASSLLATIYF
TGTGCCAGCAGTTTACTCGCCACCATATATTTT
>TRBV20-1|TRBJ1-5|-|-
CSAARTNQPQHF
TGCAGTGCAGCCAGGACCAATCAGCCCCAGCATTTT
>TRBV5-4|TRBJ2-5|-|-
CASSPRTAVGETQYF
TGTGCCAGCAGCCCACGGACAGCAGTTGGCGAGACCCAGTACTTC
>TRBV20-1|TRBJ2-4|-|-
CSAGGGRGNIQYF
TGCAGTGCCGGAGGGGGAAGGGGAAACATTCAGTACTTC
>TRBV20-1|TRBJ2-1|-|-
CSAMTAGRANEQFF
TGCAGTGCTATGACTGCCGGGAGAGCCAATGAGCAGTTCTTC
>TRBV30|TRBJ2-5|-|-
CAWSFPGVRTQYF
TGTGCCTGGAGTTTTCCTGGGGTCCGGACCCAGTACTTC
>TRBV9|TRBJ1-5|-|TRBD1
CASSVGGQGQPQHF
TGTGCCAGCAGCGTAGGGGGACAGGGGCAGCCCCAGCATTTT
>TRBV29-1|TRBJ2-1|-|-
CSSDPGLSNEQFF
TGCAGTTCCGATCCGGGACTTTCGAATGAGCAGTTCTTC
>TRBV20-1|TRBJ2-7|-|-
CSGVRGYEQYF
TGCAGTGGGGTCAGGGGATACGAGCAGTACTTC
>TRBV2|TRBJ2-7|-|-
CASSTGQGSYEQYF
TGTGCCAGCAGTACCGGGCAGGGGTCCTACGAGCAGTACTTC
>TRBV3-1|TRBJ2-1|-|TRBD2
CASSPPLAEYYNEQFF
TGTGCCAGCAGCCCCCCCCTAGCGGAATACTACAATGAGCAGTTCTTC
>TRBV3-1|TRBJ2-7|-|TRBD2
CASSQLTGTSGREQYF
TGTGCCAGCAGCCAACTGACCGGGACTAGCGGGAGGGAGCAGTACTTC
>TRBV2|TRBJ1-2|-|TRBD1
CASSRDSGNYGYTF
TGTGCCAGCAGTAGGGACAGCGGCAACTATGGCTACACCTTC
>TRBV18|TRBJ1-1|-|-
CASSSDQETEAFF
TGTGCCAGCTCATCCGATCAAGAAACTGAAGCTTTCTTT
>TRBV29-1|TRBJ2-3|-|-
CSVGQEPWGTDTQYF
TGCAGCGTCGGGCAAGAACCTTGGGGGACAGATACGCAGTATTTT
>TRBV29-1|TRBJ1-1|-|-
CSVDRSGGRRAFF
TGCAGCGTTGACAGAAGTGGCGGGCGTCGTGCTTTCTTT
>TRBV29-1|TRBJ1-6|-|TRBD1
CSVMDRRDSPLHF
TGCAGCGTTATGGACAGGAGGGATTCACCCCTCCACTTT
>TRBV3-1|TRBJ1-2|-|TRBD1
CASSNDDRGRPNYGYTF
TGTGCCAGCAGCAATGATGACAGGGGGCGGCCTAACTATGGCTACACCTTC
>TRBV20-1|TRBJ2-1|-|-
CSARGASSYNEQFF
TGCAGTGCGAGGGGCGCAAGCTCCTACAATGAGCAGTTCTTC
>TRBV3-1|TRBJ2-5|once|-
CASSQGNRVVETQYF
TGTGCCAGCAGCCAAGGGAACAGGGTAGTGGAGACCCAGTACTTC
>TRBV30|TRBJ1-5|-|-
CAWSVSNQPQHF
TGTGCCTGGAGTGTGAGCAATCAGCCCCAGCATTTT
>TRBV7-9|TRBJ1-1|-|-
CASSLGRGTNTEAFF
TGTGCCAGCAGCTTAGGCAGGGGCACGAACACTGAAGCTTTCTTT
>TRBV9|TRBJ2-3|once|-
CASSVDPSETQYF
TGTGCCAGCAGCGTTGACCCCAGCGAAACGCAGTATTTT
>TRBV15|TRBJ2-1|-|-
CATSRDDGGSYNEQFF
TGTGCCACCAGCAGAGATGACGGGGGATCCTACAATGAGCAGTTCTTC
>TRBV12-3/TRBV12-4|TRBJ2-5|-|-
CASSSRDQGTQYF
TGTGCCAGCAGTTCCAGGGACCAGGGGACCCAGTACTTC
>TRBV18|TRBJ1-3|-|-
CASSPRQDSGNTIYF
TGTGCCAGCTCACCACGACAGGACTCTGGAAACACCATATATTTT
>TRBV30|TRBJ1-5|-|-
CAWSVGGSRPQHF
TGTGCCTGGAGTGTAGGGGGATCCCGGCCCCAGCATTTT
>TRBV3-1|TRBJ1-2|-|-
CASSQLYGYTF
TGTGCCAGCAGCCAACTCTATGGCTACACCTTC
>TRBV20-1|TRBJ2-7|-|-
CSAPAQGTSAYEQYF
TGCAGTGCTCCTGCTCAGGGGACCAGCGCCTACGAGCAGTACTTC